One and the same sample provided the 32 T cell receptor beta chains below, sequenced in a study of cytomegalovirus exposure and HLA in healthy donors. PCR used 60 Vbeta primers and 13 Jbeta primers. Only in-frame clones appear in the TCRdb table, and some are missing; sequencing was by immunoSEQ multiplex PCR. The sample lists 210,000 or so clones; 60% to 80% were seen once. The sample was PBMCs. The receptors originated from a man aged 18 to 35 in good health and CMV-seronegative.

This rearrangement joins TRBV25-1 to TRBJ2-7; 8 nucleotides agree with TRBD1. The J segment lost 0 bases and the V segment lost 5 bases, leaving 3 bases of the junction unmatched. CDR1 is MGHDK and CDR2 is SYGVNS in the germline V gene. The CDR3 length is 14 residues. Here the CDR3 DNA reads TGTGCCAGCAGTCTCGGACAGGGCTCCTACGAGCAGTACTTC. Its protein product is CASSLGQGSYEQYF.

This clone showed up just once. The chain is built from TRBV7-2 and TRBJ2-1; 9 bases match TRBD2. CDR3 length: 14 amino acids. Germline V gene data show CDR1 as SGHTA and CDR2 as FQGNSA. J gave up 6 bases and V 4 bases, and 4 bases lay outside the gene matches. CDR3 residues: CASSYAGGTNEQFF. The CDR3 coding sequence is TGTGCCAGCAGCTATGCGGGGGGGACCAATGAGCAGTTCTTC. Supplemented by reference TRBV7-2 and TRBJ2-1, the full variable domain reads GAGVSQSPSNKVTEKGKDVELRCDPISGHTALYWYRQSLGQGLEFLIYFQGNSAPDKSGLPSDRFSAERTGGSVSTLTIQRTQQEDSAVYLCASSYAGGTNEQFFGPGTRLTVL.

This chain joins TRBV11-3 and TRBJ2-5, with 8 bases matching TRBD1. V shed 4 bases, J shed 8 bases, and the junction held 12 bases outside the gene matches. CDR3 size: 15 residues. Germline lookup yields CDR1 SGHNT and CDR2 YENEEA. The CDR3 sequence is CASSSRGQVEYTQYF. DNA of the CDR3: TGTGCCAGCAGCTCGAGGGGACAGGTCGAGTATACCCAGTACTTC.

The V and J genes are TRBV29-1 and TRBJ1-1; possible D gene TRBD1, 5 bases. Germline CDR1 and CDR2: SQVTM and ANQGSEA. This CDR3 has 13 residues. V was clipped by 7 bases and J by 5 bases, with 17 bases between them. CDR3: CSAGRTLVTEAFF. CDR3 sequence (DNA): TGCAGCGCTGGGCGGACACTGGTTACTGAAGCTTTCTTT.

The rearrangement joins TRBV7-8 to TRBJ1-1; 7 bases are a match to TRBD1. The CDR3 runs 15 residues. Germline CDR1 and CDR2: SGHVS and FQNEAQ. The V segment lost 2 bases and the J segment 1 base; nucleotides outside the gene matches: 4. The CDR3 loop is CASSLSGTANTEAFF. In DNA, the CDR3 is TGTGCCAGCAGCTTATCGGGGACAGCGAACACTGAAGCTTTCTTT. Filled out from reference TRBV7-8 and TRBJ1-1, the complete variable domain reads GAGVSQSPRYKVAKRGQDVALRCDPISGHVSLFWYQQALGQGPEFLTYFQNEAQLDKSGLPSDRFFAERPEGSVSTLKIQRTQQEDSAVYLCASSLSGTANTEAFFGQGTRLTVV.

The CDR3 is CAISEDSGSTVSYNEQFF. The CDR3 bases are TGTGCCATCAGTGAGGATAGCGGGAGTACCGTCTCCTACAATGAGCAGTTCTTC. The chain employs TRBV10-3 and TRBJ2-1; 9 bases are a match to TRBD2. The CDR3 spans 18 residues. Germline trimming cut 2 bases from V and 0 bases from J; bases unmatched to any gene: 8. Germline CDR1 and CDR2: ENHRY and SYGVKD.

This chain uses TRBV11-2 with TRBJ1-1; no definite D call. The germline CDR1 and CDR2 sequences are SGHAT and FQNNGV. This CDR3 is 16 amino acids long. Trimming cost V 0 bases and J 1 base, with 12 bases left between them. The CDR3 DNA sequence: TGTGCCAGCAGCTTAGACAGACTAGGAGGGAACACTGAAGCTTTCTTT. This translates into CASSLDRLGGNTEAFF.

The chain combines TRBV4-2 with TRBJ1-1, with D perhaps matching TRBD1 (5 bases). Trimming shortened V by 1 base and J by 1 base, and 13 bases separated the two germline ends. The CDR3 has 16 amino acids. Germline loops: CDR1 LGHNA, CDR2 YNFKEQ. In nucleotides, the CDR3 is TGTGCCAGCAGCCAAGGGGGGGTGGACCCGAACACTGAAGCTTTCTTT. As protein: CASSQGGVDPNTEAFF.

CDR3 nucleotide sequence: TGTGCCAGAACCCCGGGATCTGCCTCCAATGAGCAGTTCTTC. Its translation: CARTPGSASNEQFF. This sequence joins TRBV2 and TRBJ2-1, with a tentative D call TRBD2 (5 bases). Germline CDR1 SNHLY, CDR2 FYNNEI. The CDR3 has 14 amino acids. The V end was cut by 9 bases, the J end by 6 bases, with 18 bases between.

This clone was seen a single time. Here the CDR3 DNA reads TGTGCCAGCAGCGTAGGGGCAGGGAACTCACCCCTCCACTTT. It translates to CASSVGAGNSPLHF. The chain uses TRBV9 and TRBJ1-6; perhaps TRBD1 as D (5 bases). Trimming stripped 0 bases from V and 10 bases from J, with 11 bases between. The V gene's germline CDR1 is SGDLS and CDR2 YYNGEE. CDR3 length: 14 amino acids.

V usage is TRBV5-1 and J usage is TRBJ1-2; D is uncertain. CDR1 and CDR2 (germline): SGHRS, YFSETQ. V lost 0 bases and J 2 bases, leaving 5 bases between the germline ends. The CDR3 has 13 residues. CDR3 sequence (DNA): TGCGCCAGCAGCTTGGAATCGAACTATGGCTACACCTTC. Protein sequence: CASSLESNYGYTF. The variable domain in full, completed from reference TRBV5-1 and TRBJ1-2, reads KAGVTQTPRYLIKTRGQQVTLSCSPISGHRSVSWYQQTPGQGLQFLFEYFSETQRNKGNFPGRFSGRQFSNSRSEMNVSTLELGDSALYLCASSLESNYGYTFGSGTRLTVV.

The V gene is TRBV7-2, the J gene TRBJ2-1, with a possible D match to TRBD2 (6 bases). The CDR3 spans 15 residues. From germline, CDR1 is SGHTA and CDR2 FQGNSA. The V gene lost 2 bases and the J gene lost 6 bases, with 14 bases spanning the gap. CDR3: CASSLMGGGGNEQFF. The CDR3 region has the DNA TGTGCCAGCAGCTTAATGGGGGGTGGGGGCAATGAGCAGTTCTTC.

The rearrangement uses TRBV4-3 and TRBJ2-2; 11 bases line up with TRBD2. J gave up 5 bases and V 1 base, and 6 bases lay outside the gene matches. The CDR3 covers 17 residues. Germline V gene data show CDR1 as LGHNA and CDR2 as YSLEER. The CDR3 DNA sequence: TGCGCCAGCAGCCAAGTTAGCGGGGGGGCCTTTACCGGGGAGCTGTTTTTT. Protein product: CASSQVSGGAFTGELFF.

The rearrangement joins TRBV19 to TRBJ1-1; D is ambiguous. The germline CDR1 and CDR2 sequences are LNHDA and SQIVND (reference sequence). V lost 6 bases and J lost 5, with 13 bases in between. The CDR3 extends over 13 amino acids. The CDR3 is CASSLMPGTEAFF. CDR3 nucleotide sequence: TGTGCCAGTAGCCTTATGCCGGGAACTGAAGCTTTCTTT.

The genes are TRBV5-8 and TRBJ1-2; 9 bases match TRBD1. V shed 7 bases and J 1 base; nucleotides not matched to a gene: 8. Germline V gene lookup returns CDR1 SGHTS and CDR2 YDEGEE. The CDR3 sequence is 15 residues long. This CDR3 reads CASPRTGAVNYGYTF. CDR3 nucleotide sequence: TGTGCCAGCCCCAGGACAGGGGCCGTTAACTATGGCTACACCTTC.

The rearrangement links TRBV30 to TRBJ2-7; a possible D gene is TRBD1 (5 bases). Germline V CDR1 and CDR2: GTSNPN, SVGIG (reference sequence). Trimming left V 0 bases short and J 2 bases short, with 5 bases between. The CDR3 has 12 amino acids. The CDR3 loop is CAWSVQAYEQYF. CDR3 nucleotide sequence: TGTGCCTGGAGTGTACAGGCCTACGAGCAGTACTTC.

On this clone: One end of the junction is discordant with germline, which a read error may explain. V and J are TRBV7-7 and TRBJ2-5; possibly TRBD1 for D (6 bases). The CDR3 sequence is 15 residues long. Germline lookup yields CDR1 SSHAT and CDR2 FNYEAQ (reference sequence). CDR3 residues: CASSLFQGPRMTQYF. The DNA of the CDR3 is TGTGCTAGCAGCTTGTTCCAGGGGCCAAGGATGACCCAGTACTTC.

CDR3 in DNA: TGTGCCAGCACCGAACTATCAGATAACACCGGGGAGCTGTTTTTT. Protein: CASTELSDNTGELFF. The chain employs TRBV27 and TRBJ2-2; D remains unclear. Trimming stripped 7 bases from V and 2 bases from J, with 14 bases between. The V gene's germline CDR1 is MNHEY and CDR2 SMNVEV (reference sequence). CDR3 length: 15 amino acids.

The V call is TRBV4-2, the J call TRBJ1-1; the D gene is possibly TRBD1 (5 bases). Germline-derived CDR1 and CDR2 are LGHNA and YNFKEQ. The CDR3 has 14 amino acids. The V gene lost 1 base and the J gene lost 4 bases, with 10 bases spanning the gap. CDR3 sequence (DNA): TGTGCCAGCAGCCAAGCGGGGGGATCCACTGAAGCTTTCTTT. It codes for CASSQAGGSTEAFF.

V usage is TRBV7-6 and J usage is TRBJ1-2; D is undetermined. CDR3 length: 14 residues. The germline gives CDR1 SGHVS, CDR2 FNYEAQ. The V end was cut by 5 bases, the J end by 5 bases, with 15 bases between. The CDR3 DNA follows: TGTGCCAGCAGCCCCCATTCGTCGGAGTATGGCTACACCTTC. It specifies CASSPHSSEYGYTF.

This clone was observed once. V and J are TRBV9 and TRBJ2-3, with 9 bases identical to TRBD1. The CDR3 covers 17 residues. The V and J ends lost 0 bases and 5 bases, in that order; junction bases with no gene match: 10. CDR1 is SGDLS and CDR2 is YYNGEE in the germline V gene. CDR3 region: CASSVDQQGAVKDTQYF. For the CDR3, the DNA is TGTGCCAGCAGCGTAGATCAACAGGGGGCAGTCAAAGATACGCAGTATTTT.

The gene calls are TRBV6-1 and TRBJ2-1, with 13 bases matching TRBD2. The germline gives CDR1 MNHNS, CDR2 SASEGT. CDR3 size: 15 residues. The trim removed 6 bases at V and 7 bases at J, leaving 6 bases unmatched. The CDR3 DNA sequence: TGTGCCAGCAGGACTAGCGGGAGGAACGGGAATGAGCAGTTCTTC. It is translated as CASRTSGRNGNEQFF.

The chain links TRBV27 to TRBJ1-4, with D uncertain. The CDR3 has 15 amino acids. Germline CDR1 and CDR2: MNHEY and SMNVEV (reference sequence). V lost 3 bases and J 2 bases, leaving 10 bases between the germline ends. CDR3 in amino acids: CASSFSGSTNEKLFF. In DNA, the CDR3 is TGTGCCAGCAGTTTTTCGGGGAGCACTAATGAAAAACTGTTTTTT.

The V call is TRBV25-1, the J call TRBJ2-7; 9 bases are a match to TRBD1. The germline V gene encodes CDR1 MGHDK and CDR2 SYGVNS. There are 17 residues in the CDR3. Trimming removed 1 base from V and 4 bases from J; junction bases left unmatched: 11. CDR3 sequence reads: CASSESVRGQGYYEQYF. CDR3 nucleotide sequence: TGTGCCAGCAGTGAATCGGTAAGGGGACAGGGATATTACGAGCAGTACTTC.

The V call is TRBV2, the J call TRBJ2-7; 8 bases are a match to TRBD2. The V gene's germline CDR1 is SNHLY and CDR2 FYNNEI. The CDR3 runs to 14 residues. The V and J ends lost 4 bases and 5 bases, in that order; junction bases with no gene match: 7. The CDR3 spells CASSVLAGSNEQYF. DNA for the CDR3: TGTGCCAGCAGTGTGTTAGCGGGATCCAACGAGCAGTACTTC.

This clone was detected ten times or more. The chain uses TRBV7-2 and TRBJ2-7; D might be TRBD2 (7 bases). Germline V gene lookup returns CDR1 SGHTA and CDR2 FQGNSA. The length of the CDR3 is 15 residues. V lost 3 bases and J lost 5, with 17 bases in between. The CDR3 DNA sequence: TGTGCCAGCAGCTTTCAGGGGACTACGAGGGACGAGCAGTACTTC. Translation: CASSFQGTTRDEQYF.

J is TRBJ2-7 and V is TRBV7-2; D is perhaps TRBD2 (6 bases). The CDR3 contains 15 residues. Per germline, CDR1 SGHTA and CDR2 FQGNSA. V was shortened by 1 base and J by 1 base, with 11 bases between the two germline ends. CDR3 nucleotide sequence: TGTGCCAGCAGCTTAGTGCGGGGTTCGTCCTACGAGCAGTACTTC. Translation gives CASSLVRGSSYEQYF.

The genes are TRBV6-5 and TRBJ1-6; no definite D call. Germline loops: CDR1 MNHEY, CDR2 SVGAGI. The CDR3 has 15 amino acids. The V end was cut by 5 bases, the J end by 0 bases, with 8 bases between. CDR3 sequence: CASSLAGSYNSPLHF. Here the CDR3 DNA reads TGTGCCAGCAGTCTCGCAGGCTCCTATAATTCACCCCTCCACTTT.

The rearrangement uses TRBV27 and TRBJ2-2, with 9 nucleotides matching TRBD1. V shed 5 bases and J 4 bases; nucleotides not matched to a gene: 5. The CDR3 runs 15 residues. CDR1 and CDR2 (germline): MNHEY, SMNVEV (reference sequence). In DNA form, the CDR3 reads TGTGCCAGCAGTCCCCAGGACAGGGGCACCGGGGAGCTGTTTTTT. It codes for CASSPQDRGTGELFF.

This clone was seen just once. This chain links TRBV5-4 with TRBJ2-3; possible D gene TRBD2, 5 bases. Germline V gene sequence: CDR1 SGHNT, CDR2 YYREEE (reference sequence). Trimming took off 1 base at V and 6 bases at J, with 12 bases between the two ends. The CDR3 spans 14 residues. DNA for the CDR3: TGTGCCAGCAGCTTGAGTCTAGCAATGGATACGCAGTATTTT. It is translated as CASSLSLAMDTQYF. Full variable domain (rest looked up from reference TRBV5-4 and TRBJ2-3): ETGVTQSPTHLIKTRGQQVTLRCSSQSGHNTVSWYQQALGQGPQFIFQYYREEENGRGNFPPRFSGLQFPNYSSELNVNALELDDSALYLCASSLSLAMDTQYFGPGTRLTVL.

The chain combines TRBV12-5 with TRBJ2-2, with a weak D call TRBD2 (6 bases). Germline V CDR1 and CDR2: LGHNT, FRNRAP. This CDR3 comprises 16 residues. V was pared by 0 bases and J by 2 bases, with 10 bases between. CDR3 bases: TGTGCTAGTGGTTTGGTCGGCGGGGCTAACACCGGGGAGCTGTTTTTT. Amino acids: CASGLVGGANTGELFF.

The chain uses TRBV12-5 and TRBJ1-5; TRBD1 aligns across 7 bases. The CDR3 totals 17 residues. The J segment lost 1 base and the V segment lost 2 bases, leaving 8 bases of the junction unmatched. Germline V gives CDR1 LGHNT, CDR2 FRNRAP. The DNA of the CDR3 is TGTGCTAGTGGTTTGAACCCGGGCAGGGGGAGCAATCAGCCCCAGCATTTT. This translates into CASGLNPGRGSNQPQHF.